Sequencing of this TCR beta chain was carried out in a study of cytomegalovirus exposure and HLA in healthy donors. Findings and caveats of the study: At a 0.05 false discovery rate, a later analysis found some 18,000 TCR beta sequences to be associated with HLA alleles.

13 Jbeta primers and 60 Vbeta primers were used for the PCR. Using immunoSEQ multiplex PCR, the repertoire was profiled, and TCRdb retains in-frame clones only, with some absent. The repertoire holds 150,000 to 250,000 clones, with approximately 80% as singletons. Details on this clone: The target antigen is unknown.

The CDR3 covers 13 residues. Germline CDR1 is SQVTM and CDR2 is ANQGSEA. V gave up 4 bases and J gave up 2 bases, with 11 bases separating them. The receptor comes from a boy aged 2 to 10 in good health and CMV-seronegative. The chain has TRBV29-1 and TRBJ2-5; D might be TRBD2 (6 bases). What was sequenced was PBMCs. CDR3 amino acids: CSVGRGLQETQYF. The CDR3 coding sequence is TGCAGCGTTGGCCGGGGGTTACAAGAGACCCAGTACTTC.